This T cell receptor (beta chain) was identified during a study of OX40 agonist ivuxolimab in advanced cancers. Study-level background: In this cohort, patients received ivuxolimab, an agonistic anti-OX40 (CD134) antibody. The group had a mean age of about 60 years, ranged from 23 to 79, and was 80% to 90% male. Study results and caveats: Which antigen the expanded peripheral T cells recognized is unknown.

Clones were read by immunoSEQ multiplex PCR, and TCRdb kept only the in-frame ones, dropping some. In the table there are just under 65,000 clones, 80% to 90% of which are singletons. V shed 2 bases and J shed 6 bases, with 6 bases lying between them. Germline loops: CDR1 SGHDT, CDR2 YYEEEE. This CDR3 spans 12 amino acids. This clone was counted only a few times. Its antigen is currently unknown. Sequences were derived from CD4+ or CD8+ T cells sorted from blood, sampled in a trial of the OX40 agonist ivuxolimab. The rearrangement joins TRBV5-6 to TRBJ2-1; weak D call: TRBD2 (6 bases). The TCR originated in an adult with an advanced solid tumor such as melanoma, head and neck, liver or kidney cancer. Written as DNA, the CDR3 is TGTGCCAGCAGCTTCGGGGGCAATGAGCAGTTCTTC. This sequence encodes CASSFGGNEQFF.